This TCR beta chain was recorded in a study of blood T cell repertoires in COVID-19. At the level of the study: Italy, Spain and the United States were the sources of the convalescent and acute COVID-19 samples. PBMCs, B-cell-depleted T cells, or T cells were the source of the cDNA or gDNA that made up the material.

Produced via immunoSEQ multiplex PCR; TCRdb's table is partial and in-frame only. The sample has approximately 190,000 clones, roughly 80% seen once. This CDR3 region has 14 residues. Germline V lookup: CDR1 SGHRS, CDR2 YFSETQ. Trimming left V 0 bases short and J 5 bases short, with 11 bases between. The Seattle site enrolled patients during active infection and followed them longitudinally. V gene TRBV5-1 combines with J gene TRBJ1-1; D not certain. Sequencing was done on a sample of peripheral blood. This receptor was identified in a woman aged 55 to 70 with COVID-19, enrolled during active disease. This CDR3 is CASSLVGSGTEAFF. CDR3 nucleotides: TGCGCCAGCAGCTTGGTGGGCAGCGGAACTGAAGCTTTCTTT. Supplemented by reference TRBV5-1 and TRBJ1-1, the full variable domain reads KAGVTQTPRYLIKTRGQQVTLSCSPISGHRSVSWYQQTPGQGLQFLFEYFSETQRNKGNFPGRFSGRQFSNSRSEMNVSTLELGDSALYLCASSLVGSGTEAFFGQGTRLTVV.